Presented here are 15 T cell receptor beta chains from one specimen sequenced in a study of OX40 agonist ivuxolimab in advanced cancers. Using immunoSEQ multiplex PCR, the repertoire was profiled, and TCRdb retains in-frame clones only, with some absent. The data show 50,000 to 65,000 clones, about 88% seen once. The sample here was CD4+ or CD8+ T cells sorted from blood, taken in a trial of the OX40 agonist ivuxolimab. All receptors come from an adult with an advanced solid tumor such as melanoma, head and neck, liver or kidney cancer.

Note on this clone: A read error may produce the germline difference seen at one junction end. V usage is TRBV19 and J usage is TRBJ1-3; TRBD1 matches at 8 bases. Per germline, CDR1 LNHDA and CDR2 SQIVND (reference sequence). The CDR3 is 16 amino acids. This chain's CDR3 is CASSRQGRISGNTVYF. The CDR3 nucleotides are TGTGCCAGTAGTCGACAGGGGCGCATCTCTGGAAACACCGTATATTTT.

V gene TRBV5-1 combines with J gene TRBJ2-5; D tentatively fits TRBD1 or TRBD2 (5 bases each). This CDR3 region has 14 residues. Germline values: CDR1 SGHRS, CDR2 YFSETQ. V lost 0 bases, J lost 3 bases, and 9 bases lay in between. The CDR3 loop is CASSLVGGEETQYF. As DNA, the CDR3 is TGCGCCAGCAGCTTGGTTGGGGGTGAAGAGACCCAGTACTTC.

The J gene is TRBJ1-5, the V gene TRBV12-5; D gene ambiguous. Germline V lookup: CDR1 LGHNT, CDR2 FRNRAP. V was cut by 4 bases and J by 0 bases, with 13 bases left in between. The CDR3 consists of 16 residues. The CDR3 bases are TGTGCTAGTGGTTGGAACGGTGGGTTTAGCAATCAGCCCCAGCATTTT. Protein: CASGWNGGFSNQPQHF.

The rearrangement links TRBV19 to TRBJ2-1, with a possible D match to TRBD2 (6 bases). Trimming took off 4 bases at V and 7 bases at J, with 11 bases between the two ends. The germline CDR1 and CDR2 sequences are LNHDA and SQIVND (reference sequence). This CDR3 is 13 amino acids long. The CDR3 sequence: CASSRRDVNEQFF. DNA of the CDR3: TGTGCCAGTAGTAGGCGGGATGTGAATGAGCAGTTCTTC.

The chain carries TRBV19 and TRBJ1-1; D ambiguous. V gave up 7 bases and J gave up 1 base, with 13 bases separating them. This CDR3 region has 14 residues. Germline-derived CDR1 and CDR2 are LNHDA and SQIVND (reference sequence). In nucleotides, the CDR3 is TGTGCCAGTACTCCCCTCCGGACGAACACTGAAGCTTTCTTT. It is translated as CASTPLRTNTEAFF.

A note on this clone: Different DNA sequences within this sample yield the same CDR3. The chain is built from TRBV28 and TRBJ1-3, with 7 bases fitting TRBD1. The CDR3 has 15 residues. Germline V gives CDR1 MDHEN, CDR2 SYDVKM. With 6 bases clipped from V and 0 bases from J, the junction kept 5 bases outside the gene matches. The CDR3 nucleotides are TGTGCCAGCAGCGCTGACAGGGCCTCTGGAAACACCATATATTTT. As protein: CASSADRASGNTIYF.

Only one count was recorded for this clone. In nucleotides, the CDR3 is TGTGCCAGCAGTCCCCTGGGTTCTGGTTACATTCAGTACTTC. Protein sequence: CASSPLGSGYIQYF. This chain joins TRBV27 and TRBJ2-4; no clear D. Per germline, CDR1 MNHEY and CDR2 SMNVEV (reference sequence). Trimming removed 5 bases at V and 8 bases at J, with 16 bases between. The CDR3 runs 14 residues.

This clone was seen a single time. The CDR3 spells CASSSRGYNSPLHF. CDR3 coding DNA: TGTGCCAGCAGTTCCAGGGGGTATAATTCACCCCTCCACTTT. The V and J genes are TRBV6-1 and TRBJ1-6, with 7 bases matching TRBD1. V shed 5 bases, J shed 4 bases, and the junction held 2 bases outside the gene matches. This CDR3 comprises 14 residues. Germline loops: CDR1 MNHNS, CDR2 SASEGT.

A single count supports this clone. The rearrangement joins TRBV7-9 to TRBJ2-1; D perhaps matches TRBD2 (6 bases). This CDR3 is built from 15 residues. V was cut by 4 bases and J by 6 bases, with 16 bases left in between. CDR1 is SEHNR and CDR2 is FQNEAQ in the germline V gene (reference sequence). The CDR3 spells CASSSPGLLSNEQFF. DNA for the CDR3: TGTGCCAGCAGCTCCCCGGGACTGCTATCCAATGAGCAGTTCTTC.

The J gene is TRBJ2-6, the V gene TRBV5-1; 8 positions agree with TRBD1. V gave up 7 bases and J gave up 1 base; unmatched junction bases: 7. The CDR3 extends over 16 amino acids. Germline V gives CDR1 SGHRS, CDR2 YFSETQ. This chain's CDR3 is CASASGGGSGANVLTF. The DNA of the CDR3 is TGCGCCAGCGCGTCAGGGGGCGGGTCTGGGGCCAACGTCCTGACTTTC.

The rearrangement joins TRBV5-1 to TRBJ2-1; 11 bases line up with TRBD2. The germline gives CDR1 SGHRS, CDR2 YFSETQ. This CDR3 has 14 amino acids. V shed 1 base, J shed 7 bases, and the junction held 1 base outside the gene matches. CDR3 bases: TGCGCCAGCAGCTTGTGGACTAGCGGGAATGAGCAGTTCTTC. This translates into CASSLWTSGNEQFF.

This clone was found once. The chain carries TRBV9 and TRBJ2-7; weak D call: TRBD1 (5 bases). V lost 6 bases to trimming and J lost 4 bases, with 14 bases between them. The germline CDR1 and CDR2 sequences are SGDLS and YYNGEE. This CDR3 is 13 amino acids long. This CDR3 reads CASNPPGWYEQYF. In DNA, the CDR3 is TGTGCCAGCAACCCACCAGGGTGGTACGAGCAGTACTTC.

The V call is TRBV11-3, the J call TRBJ2-1; TRBD1 matches at 8 bases. V lost 1 base, J lost 9 bases, and 8 bases stayed unmatched. CDR1 and CDR2 (germline): SGHNT, YENEEA. This CDR3 has 15 amino acids. CDR3 DNA: TGTGCCAGCAGCTTAGGAGGACAGGGCCAGGCTGAGCAGTTCTTC. This translates into CASSLGGQGQAEQFF.

This chain uses TRBV19 with TRBJ2-5, with 9 bases aligning to TRBD1. Looked up from germline, CDR1 is LNHDA and CDR2 is SQIVND (reference sequence). CDR3 length: 13 amino acids. After removal of 5 bases from V and 5 bases from J, the junction contained 3 bases not matched to a gene. In DNA form, the CDR3 reads TGTGCCAGTAGTGGCACAGGGGGCGAGACCCAGTACTTC. It is translated as CASSGTGGETQYF.

This clone is a singleton in its sample. V gene TRBV7-6 combines with J gene TRBJ2-4, with D perhaps matching TRBD1 or TRBD2 (6 bases each). Germline loops: CDR1 SGHVS, CDR2 FNYEAQ. The CDR3 is 15 amino acids. V was shortened by 4 bases and J by 5 bases, with 15 bases between the two germline ends. CDR3 sequence: CASSWGAKGQNIQYF. CDR3 DNA: TGTGCCAGCAGCTGGGGGGCTAAGGGCCAAAACATTCAGTACTTC.